The 31 T cell receptor beta chains reported below all come from one sample, sequenced in a study of T cell responses to AZD1222 COVID-19 vaccine. The method was immunoSEQ multiplex PCR; TCRdb's version includes in-frame clones alone and lacks a portion of them. The data contain around 87,000 clones, more than 75% of them singletons. The source material was peripheral blood, sampled on day 0 of AZD1222 vaccination. The receptors were gathered from an adult in good health.

This clone showed up just a few times. The V call is TRBV28, the J call TRBJ1-2; no definite D call. V lost 5 bases, J lost 8 bases, and 15 bases lay in between. The CDR3 length is 13 residues. Germline CDR1 MDHEN, CDR2 SYDVKM. The CDR3 DNA sequence: TGTGCCAGCAGTGACGGACGTGTCCAAGGCTACACCTTC. This codes for CASSDGRVQGYTF.

The chain recombines TRBV25-1 with TRBJ2-3; the D is unclear. V was cut by 2 bases and J by 6 bases, with 9 bases left in between. The CDR3 totals 13 residues. Germline CDR1 is MGHDK and CDR2 is SYGVNS. For the CDR3, the DNA is TGTGCCAGCAGTGAAGCCGGAAGGGATACGCAGTATTTT. Translation gives CASSEAGRDTQYF.

The V call is TRBV11-2, the J call TRBJ2-5; no firm D call. The germline V gene has CDR1 SGHAT and CDR2 FQNNGV. The CDR3 has 11 residues. The V end lost 8 bases, the J end lost 6 bases, and 10 bases lay between the germline ends. CDR3 nucleotides: TGTGCCAGCTCTCCTGGGCAGACCCAGTACTTC. Residues: CASSPGQTQYF.

This sequence joins TRBV5-4 and TRBJ1-3, with D hard to call. The CDR3 contains 13 residues. Germline loops: CDR1 SGHNT, CDR2 YYREEE (reference sequence). V gave up 4 bases and J gave up 4 bases, with 9 bases separating them. CDR3 bases: TGTGCCAGCAGCCTAATCGAGGGAAACACCATATATTTT. Translated: CASSLIEGNTIYF. The full variable domain, rest sourced from reference TRBV5-4 and TRBJ1-3, is ETGVTQSPTHLIKTRGQQVTLRCSSQSGHNTVSWYQQALGQGPQFIFQYYREEENGRGNFPPRFSGLQFPNYSSELNVNALELDDSALYLCASSLIEGNTIYFGEGSWLTVV.

V gene TRBV5-1 combines with J gene TRBJ2-2; D could derive from TRBD1 or TRBD2 (5 bases each). The germline CDR1 and CDR2 sequences are SGHRS and YFSETQ. The CDR3 spans 15 residues. Between the trimmed V and J ends, which lost 0 bases and 5 bases, there was a span of 11 bases. The CDR3 reads CASSLGMGVTGELFF. For the CDR3, the DNA is TGCGCCAGCAGCTTGGGTATGGGGGTGACCGGGGAGCTGTTTTTT. The full variable domain, completed using reference TRBV5-1 and TRBJ2-2, is KAGVTQTPRYLIKTRGQQVTLSCSPISGHRSVSWYQQTPGQGLQFLFEYFSETQRNKGNFPGRFSGRQFSNSRSEMNVSTLELGDSALYLCASSLGMGVTGELFFGEGSRLTVL.

The rearrangement links TRBV5-4 to TRBJ2-3, with D unresolved. V was pared by 4 bases and J by 6 bases, with 9 bases between. The CDR3 length is 12 residues. In germline, CDR1 is SGHNT, CDR2 YYREEE (reference sequence). The CDR3 loop is CASSPRADTQYF. The CDR3 DNA sequence: TGTGCCAGCAGCCCACGCGCGGATACGCAGTATTTT.

This clone has just a few counts. CDR3 DNA: TGTGCCAGCAGCTCACAGGGGATTGGCAATCAGCCCCAGCATTTT. It translates to CASSSQGIGNQPQHF. This rearrangement joins TRBV7-8 to TRBJ1-5; the match to TRBD1 covers 7 bases. The germline CDR1 and CDR2 sequences are SGHVS and FQNEAQ. V lost 4 bases to trimming and J lost 2 bases; unmatched junction nucleotides: 5. This CDR3 has 15 residues.

The J gene is TRBJ2-7, the V gene TRBV19; TRBD2 is a possible D gene (5 bases). V was pared by 3 bases and J by 3 bases, with 12 bases between. Germline V gene data show CDR1 as LNHDA and CDR2 as SQIVND (reference sequence). The CDR3 is made up of 14 amino acids. The CDR3 bases are TGTGCCAGTAGTATTGTCCTAGCCCACTACGAGCAGTACTTC. This sequence encodes CASSIVLAHYEQYF.

The chain recombines TRBV7-8 with TRBJ1-6, with a weak D call TRBD1 (6 bases). Germline V gene sequence: CDR1 SGHVS, CDR2 FQNEAQ. V was shortened by 2 bases and J by 10 bases, with 15 bases between the two germline ends. This CDR3 has 15 amino acids. The CDR3 sequence is CASSLSVRGLSPLHF. DNA for the CDR3: TGTGCCAGCAGCTTATCAGTCAGGGGTTTATCACCCCTCCACTTT. Full variable domain (remainder filled in from reference TRBV7-8 and TRBJ1-6): GAGVSQSPRYKVAKRGQDVALRCDPISGHVSLFWYQQALGQGPEFLTYFQNEAQLDKSGLPSDRFFAERPEGSVSTLKIQRTQQEDSAVYLCASSLSVRGLSPLHFGNGTRLTVT.

This sequence joins TRBV11-3 and TRBJ2-2, with 8 nucleotides matching TRBD1. Germline CDR1 is SGHNT and CDR2 is YENEEA. Unmatched junction bases numbered 10, after V lost 3 bases and J lost 4 bases. This CDR3 spans 17 amino acids. The CDR3 spells CASSFQNWTGSTGELFF. CDR3 coding DNA: TGTGCCAGCAGCTTCCAAAACTGGACAGGGAGCACCGGGGAGCTGTTTTTT.

This sequence joins TRBV5-8 and TRBJ2-5; 12 bases match TRBD1. Per the germline V gene, CDR1 is SGHTS and CDR2 is YDEGEE. J gave up 5 bases and V 4 bases, and 3 bases lay outside the gene matches. The CDR3 covers 14 residues. The CDR3 here is CASSGTGGQETQYF. The CDR3 bases are TGTGCCAGCAGCGGGACAGGGGGCCAGGAGACCCAGTACTTC.

This clone was seen a single time. The rearrangement joins TRBV7-9 to TRBJ2-1; 14 positions agree with TRBD2. The J segment lost 5 bases and the V segment lost 1 base, leaving 4 bases of the junction unmatched. The germline V gene has CDR1 SEHNR and CDR2 FQNEAQ (reference sequence). The CDR3 is 17 amino acids. The CDR3 DNA is TGTGCCAGCAGCTTAGTTCGGACTAGCGGGGGGCACAATGAGCAGTTCTTC. Translated, it gives CASSLVRTSGGHNEQFF.

The chain has TRBV5-1 and TRBJ2-1; 7 bases match TRBD2. J was trimmed by 8 bases and V by 1 base; bases with no gene match: 0. This CDR3 region has 12 residues. The germline gives CDR1 SGHRS, CDR2 YFSETQ. The DNA for the CDR3 is TGCGCCAGCAGCTTGACTAGCGATGAGCAGTTCTTC. As protein: CASSLTSDEQFF.

V usage is TRBV25-1 and J usage is TRBJ1-2; 8 bases agree with TRBD1. Unmatched junction bases numbered 5, after V lost 1 base and J lost 4 bases. The V gene's germline CDR1 is MGHDK and CDR2 SYGVNS. CDR3 length: 15 amino acids. CDR3 loop: CASSESGQGAYGYTF. In DNA form, the CDR3 reads TGTGCCAGCAGTGAATCAGGGCAGGGGGCCTATGGCTACACCTTC.

The chain is built from TRBV4-1 and TRBJ2-3; TRBD2 might be the D (6 bases). CDR1 MGHRA and CDR2 YSYEKL come from the germline V gene. This CDR3 spans 18 amino acids. The V end lost 0 bases, the J end lost 4 bases, and 20 bases lay between the germline ends. CDR3 region: CASSQEVKGRDSSDTQYF. Here the CDR3 DNA reads TGCGCCAGCAGCCAAGAAGTAAAAGGCCGGGACTCGTCAGATACGCAGTATTTT.

This chain links TRBV5-4 with TRBJ2-3; the D gene is possibly TRBD2 (6 bases). The germline CDR1 and CDR2 sequences are SGHNT and YYREEE (reference sequence). The CDR3 has 15 residues. Trimming removed 3 bases at V and 2 bases at J, with 13 bases between. This chain's CDR3 is CASSSAGGDTDTQYF. DNA for the CDR3: TGTGCCAGCAGCTCGGCAGGCGGGGACACAGATACGCAGTATTTT. Together with reference TRBV5-4 and TRBJ2-3, the CDR3 gives the full variable domain: ETGVTQSPTHLIKTRGQQVTLRCSSQSGHNTVSWYQQALGQGPQFIFQYYREEENGRGNFPPRFSGLQFPNYSSELNVNALELDDSALYLCASSSAGGDTDTQYFGPGTRLTVL.

The chain joins TRBV7-9 to TRBJ1-1, with D perhaps matching TRBD1 (6 bases). CDR1 and CDR2 (germline): SEHNR, FQNEAQ (reference sequence). This CDR3 has 16 amino acids. Trimming pared 2 bases from V and 1 base from J, leaving 14 bases between. CDR3 nucleotides: TGTGCCAGCAGCTTACCAGGGGTCGGAGGGAACACTGAAGCTTTCTTT. Protein: CASSLPGVGGNTEAFF.

This chain joins TRBV7-8 and TRBJ1-5; 8 positions agree with TRBD1. Trimming at V came to 1 base and at J to 1 base, leaving 6 bases not matched to a gene. This CDR3 is 17 amino acids long. CDR1 is SGHVS and CDR2 is FQNEAQ in the germline V gene. CDR3 loop: CASSLGNRGKSNQPQHF. The CDR3 DNA sequence: TGTGCCAGCAGCTTAGGGAACAGGGGGAAGAGCAATCAGCCCCAGCATTTT.

The chain couples TRBV6-6 to TRBJ2-7; D is unclear. CDR3 length: 14 amino acids. CDR1 is MNHNY and CDR2 is SVGAGI in the germline V gene (reference sequence). V lost 2 bases, J lost 6 bases, and 14 bases lay in between. DNA of the CDR3: TGTGCCAGCAGTTACGGAGAAAATCAAGGCGAGCAGTACTTC. This translates into CASSYGENQGEQYF.

The chain links TRBV6-5 to TRBJ2-1, with TRBD2 identical over 8 bases. The CDR3 sequence is 15 residues long. Per germline, CDR1 MNHEY and CDR2 SVGAGI. The V gene end was trimmed by 0 bases and the J gene end by 8 bases; junction bases not matched to a gene: 6. The chain's CDR3 is CASSYSTSVGHEQFF. DNA of the CDR3: TGTGCCAGCAGTTACTCGACTAGCGTCGGGCATGAGCAGTTCTTC.

The chain carries TRBV2 and TRBJ2-7; 9 nucleotides align to TRBD1. The germline CDR1 and CDR2 sequences are SNHLY and FYNNEI. V dropped 9 bases and J dropped 1; count of bases not matched to a gene: 4. This CDR3 contains 13 residues. The CDR3 sequence: CARRDRESYEQYF. CDR3 DNA sequence: TGTGCCAGACGGGACAGGGAATCCTACGAGCAGTACTTC.

The chain combines TRBV5-1 with TRBJ2-7; 11 bases match TRBD2. CDR1 is SGHRS, CDR2 YFSETQ, per germline. The junction had 5 bases not matched to a gene; V was cut back by 4 bases and J by 2 bases. CDR3 length: 15 amino acids. The CDR3 nucleotides are TGCGCCAGCAGCGGAGGGACTAGCGGAGCCTACGAGCAGTACTTC. It specifies CASSGGTSGAYEQYF.

The V gene is TRBV2, the J gene TRBJ2-2, with D perhaps matching TRBD1 (5 bases). Germline CDR1 and CDR2: SNHLY and FYNNEI. This CDR3 region has 13 residues. Trimming shortened V by 2 bases and J by 7 bases, and 8 bases separated the two germline ends. The CDR3 protein is CASSEYRGGELFF. For the CDR3, the DNA is TGTGCCAGCAGTGAATATAGGGGCGGGGAGCTGTTTTTT. Using reference TRBV2 and TRBJ2-2 for the parts outside the CDR3, the full variable domain is EPEVTQTPSHQVTQMGQEVILRCVPISNHLYFYWYRQILGQKVEFLVSFYNNEISEKSEIFDDQFSVERPDGSNFTLKIRSTKLEDSAMYFCASSEYRGGELFFGEGSRLTVL.

The genes are TRBV4-2 and TRBJ1-2; D ambiguous. The germline V gene encodes CDR1 LGHNA and CDR2 YNFKEQ. Trimming took 0 bases from V and 0 from J, leaving 14 bases between them. The CDR3 spans 17 residues. In DNA form, the CDR3 reads TGTGCCAGCAGCCAAGATCTGGTCTGGGAAGCTAACTATGGCTACACCTTC. Amino acids: CASSQDLVWEANYGYTF.

This clone was observed once. This rearrangement joins TRBV6-6 to TRBJ2-7; 10 bases agree with TRBD1. Trimming cost V 0 bases and J 6 bases; bases outside gene matches: 8. The CDR3 sequence is 16 residues long. Germline V CDR1 and CDR2: MNHNY, SVGAGI (reference sequence). This chain's CDR3 is CASSYSMGQGTAEQYF. The DNA for the CDR3 is TGTGCCAGCAGTTACTCGATGGGACAGGGGACCGCCGAGCAGTACTTC.

This clone was observed a single time. CDR3 coding DNA: TGCGCCAGCAGGGACGCAAGACAGGGGGGAACTGAAGCTTTCTTT. The encoded protein is CASRDARQGGTEAFF. This chain joins TRBV5-1 and TRBJ1-1, with TRBD1 matching over 9 bases. Germline V CDR1 and CDR2: SGHRS, YFSETQ. Trimming took 5 bases from V and 5 from J; bases not matched to a gene: 10. This CDR3 has 15 residues.

The gene calls are TRBV6-5 and TRBJ2-7; D gene unclear. Deletions cut 6 bases from V and 7 bases from J, with 19 bases between. This CDR3 region has 14 residues. CDR1 MNHEY and CDR2 SVGAGI come from the germline V gene. CDR3 nucleotides: TGTGCCAGCAGCCCGGGCCCTGAAACAAAGGAGCAGTACTTC. Amino acid sequence: CASSPGPETKEQYF.

The chain combines TRBV6-6 with TRBJ2-7; D may be TRBD2 (5 bases). The CDR3 contains 16 residues. Per the germline V gene, CDR1 is MNHNY and CDR2 is SVGAGI (reference sequence). Trimming took 2 bases from V and 4 from J, leaving 18 bases between them. CDR3 amino acids: CASSYHPGSQRYEQYF. As DNA, the CDR3 is TGTGCCAGCAGTTACCACCCCGGAAGCCAGCGGTACGAGCAGTACTTC.

The chain uses TRBV7-2 and TRBJ1-5, with no clear D. Per germline, CDR1 SGHTA and CDR2 FQGNSA. Trimming took off 2 bases at V and 0 bases at J, with 11 bases between the two ends. The CDR3 totals 16 residues. The CDR3 region is CASSLYRGDSNQPQHF. CDR3 DNA: TGTGCCAGCAGCTTATATCGGGGAGATAGCAATCAGCCCCAGCATTTT.

This rearrangement joins TRBV2 to TRBJ1-5; D may be TRBD1 (6 bases). V was trimmed by 5 bases and J by 2 bases, leaving 13 bases between them. The CDR3 contains 15 residues. CDR1 SNHLY and CDR2 FYNNEI come from the germline V gene. The chain's CDR3 is CASSFDRSRNQPQHF. The CDR3 DNA reads as TGTGCCAGCAGTTTTGACAGGTCGCGCAATCAGCCCCAGCATTTT.

The rearrangement links TRBV5-4 to TRBJ1-6; possibly TRBD1 for D (5 bases). The CDR3 has 12 amino acids. Trimming shortened V by 4 bases and J by 13 bases, and 12 bases separated the two germline ends. Germline V gives CDR1 SGHNT, CDR2 YYREEE (reference sequence). The CDR3 sequence: CASSPVGGPLHF. DNA for the CDR3: TGTGCCAGCAGCCCCGTCGGGGGGCCCCTCCACTTT.